Listed here are 30 T cell receptor beta chains from one sample, sequenced in a study of T cells in Graves' hyperthyroidism and ophthalmopathy. Authors of the study amplified TCR beta CDR3 regions from RNA transcripts. A set of HTBI primers served as the primers for a first-round RT-PCR of the TCR CDR3. TCRdb reprocessed the multiplex PCR reads via MiXCR and lists one record per CDR3 protein. In the table there are roughly 530,000 distinct CDR3 sequences, over 15% of which are singletons. The sample taken for sequencing was blood. These receptors came from a woman aged 18-29 years with Graves' ophthalmopathy.

At least ten counts were recorded for this clonotype. The chain has TRBV2 and TRBJ2-3; 10 nucleotides line up with TRBD2. Per the germline V gene, CDR1 is SNHLY and CDR2 is FYNNEI. The CDR3 is 15 residues long. The V and J ends lost 8 bases and 4 bases, in that order; junction bases with no gene match: 9. CDR3 amino acids: CASRTTSGFADTQYF. The CDR3 DNA sequence: TGTGCCAGCCGAACGACTAGCGGGTTCGCAGATACGCAGTATTTT.

The sample holds a few counts of this clonotype. The J gene is TRBJ2-7, the V gene TRBV6-1; D perhaps matches TRBD2 (5 bases). The germline V gene encodes CDR1 MNHNS and CDR2 SASEGT. Trimming removed 1 base at V and 3 bases at J, with 10 bases between. CDR3 size: 14 residues. The CDR3, as DNA: TGTGCCAGCAGTGAAGACAGACTACGCTACGAGCAGTACTTC. This codes for CASSEDRLRYEQYF.

The chain couples TRBV14 to TRBJ2-7; the D gene is possibly TRBD1 (5 bases). Germline values: CDR1 SGHDN, CDR2 FVKESK. Between the trimmed V and J ends, which lost 4 bases and 2 bases, there was a span of 12 bases. The CDR3 is 14 residues long. The CDR3 DNA follows: TGTGCCAGCAGCCGGGGCGGCCTCCCCTACGAGCAGTACTTC. Translated: CASSRGGLPYEQYF.

This clonotype has only one observation. The V and J genes are TRBV28 and TRBJ1-1; TRBD1 is a possible D gene (5 bases). V shed 7 bases and J shed 4 bases, with 13 bases lying between them. This CDR3 has 13 residues. Germline CDR1 reads MDHEN; CDR2 reads SYDVKM. The CDR3 DNA reads TGTGCCAGCACCGGGACGTTGCCCACTGAAGCTTTCTTT. It translates to CASTGTLPTEAFF. The whole variable domain, remainder taken from reference TRBV28 and TRBJ1-1, is DVKVTQSSRYLVKRTGEKVFLECVQDMDHENMFWYRQDPGLGLRLIYFSYDVKMKEKGDIPEGYSVSREKKERFSLILESASTNQTSMYLCASTGTLPTEAFFGQGTRLTVV.

The chain carries TRBV20-1 and TRBJ2-1; 9 bases line up with TRBD2. The J segment lost 0 bases and the V segment lost 1 base, leaving 10 bases of the junction unmatched. This CDR3 is 18 amino acids long. Germline V gene data show CDR1 as DFQATT and CDR2 as SNEGSKA (reference sequence). The CDR3 DNA is TGCAGTGCTAGAGGGCCTCTAGCGGGACGTCACTCCTACAATGAGCAGTTCTTC. This gives the protein CSARGPLAGRHSYNEQFF.

This clonotype has a count of ten or more. The CDR3 here is CASSEAPNYQPQHF. CDR3 bases: TGTGCCAGCAGTGAAGCCCCTAATTATCAGCCCCAGCATTTT. The chain joins TRBV2 to TRBJ1-5; no clear D. The CDR3 loop spans 14 amino acids. In germline, CDR1 is SNHLY, CDR2 FYNNEI. Trimming shortened V by 0 bases and J by 5 bases, and 8 bases separated the two germline ends.

The chain combines TRBV30 with TRBJ2-7; D gene ambiguous. Germline assignment: CDR1 GTSNPN and CDR2 SVGIG (reference sequence). The V end was cut by 1 base, the J end by 5 bases, with 9 bases between. This CDR3 spans 12 amino acids. CDR3 protein: CAWSESPNEQYF. Written as DNA, the CDR3 is TGTGCCTGGAGTGAGTCCCCTAACGAGCAGTACTTC.

This clonotype was observed at least ten times. The V gene is TRBV24-1, the J gene TRBJ2-3; 8 bases match TRBD1. CDR1 is KGHDR, CDR2 SFDVKD, per germline. Trimming took 2 bases from V and 3 from J; bases not matched to a gene: 6. This CDR3 contains 16 residues. The CDR3 nucleotides read TGTGCCACCAGTGATTCGGGACAGGATGGGACAGATACGCAGTATTTT. Its translation: CATSDSGQDGTDTQYF.

The V gene is TRBV28, the J gene TRBJ2-7; weak D call: TRBD2 (6 bases). Trimming left V 3 bases short and J 3 bases short, with 12 bases between. CDR1 MDHEN and CDR2 SYDVKM come from the germline V gene. The CDR3 consists of 14 residues. CDR3 loop: CASSLGGRVYEQYF. Here the CDR3 DNA reads TGTGCCAGCAGTTTGGGGGGACGGGTCTACGAGCAGTACTTC.

The rearrangement links TRBV19 to TRBJ1-2; D remains ambiguous. Germline CDR1 is LNHDA and CDR2 is SQIVND (reference sequence). The CDR3 is 16 residues long. V lost 1 base to trimming and J lost 2 bases, with 14 bases between them. CDR3 sequence reads: CASSIALRTANYGYTF. CDR3 in DNA: TGTGCCAGTAGTATAGCCCTTCGGACTGCAAACTATGGCTACACCTTC.

Concerning this clonotype itself: A read error is possible here, since a much larger clone lies one base away. This chain joins TRBV7-8 and TRBJ2-1, with 7 bases aligning to TRBD2. Germline CDR1 is SGHVS and CDR2 is FQNEAQ. This CDR3 has 17 amino acids. The chain's CDR3 is CASSLTLATSSYNEQSF. CDR3 DNA sequence: TGTGCCAGCAGCTTAACCCTAGCGACTAGCTCCTACAATGAGCAGTCCTTC.

As concerns this clonotype: The junction and the germline gene differ at one end; a read error may be behind it. The V gene is TRBV20-1, the J gene TRBJ2-7, with D unresolved. The CDR3 length is 13 residues. Per germline, CDR1 DFQATT and CDR2 SNEGSKA (reference sequence). CDR3 sequence reads: CSASQWSSYEQYF. Here the CDR3 DNA reads TGCAGCGCTAGTCAGTGGAGCTCCTACGAGCAGTACTTC.

A few counts support this clonotype. CDR3 nucleotides: TGTGCCAGCAGCTTAATAAGGGCAGCTTATAATTCACCCCTCCACTTT. The encoded protein is CASSLIRAAYNSPLHF. This chain joins TRBV7-3 and TRBJ1-6; D gene uncertain. The CDR3 loop spans 16 amino acids. V was pared by 1 base and J by 4 bases, with 11 bases between. Germline loops: CDR1 SGHTA, CDR2 FQGTGA.

Worth noting for this clonotype: This could be a read error, since a much larger clone is one nucleotide away. The V call is TRBV5-1, the J call TRBJ2-1; possibly TRBD2 for D (5 bases). The CDR3 contains 13 residues. CDR1 is SGHRS, CDR2 YFSETQ, per germline. The CDR3 nucleotides read TGCGCCAGCAGCGTATGGACGGGGAATGAGCAGCTCTTC. The encoded protein is CASSVWTGNEQLF. Based on the CDR3 plus reference TRBV5-1 and TRBJ2-1, the full variable domain is KAGVTQTPRYLIKTRGQQVTLSCSPISGHRSVSWYQQTPGQGLQFLFEYFSETQRNKGNFPGRFSGRQFSNSRSEMNVSTLELGDSALYLCASSVWTGNEQLFGPGTRLTVL.

This clonotype was counted at least ten times. V usage is TRBV2 and J usage is TRBJ1-1; D is ambiguous. CDR1 and CDR2 from the germline V gene are SNHLY and FYNNEI. This CDR3 region has 13 residues. The V end was cut by 7 bases, the J end by 1 base, with 10 bases between. CDR3 protein: CASNSDGNTEAFF. The CDR3 coding sequence is TGTGCCAGCAACTCGGACGGGAACACTGAAGCTTTCTTT.

This clonotype was seen many times. The CDR3 DNA is TGCAGCGTTGAGGTGGTCACAGGGCTAGCAGCTGCCACAGATACGCAGTATTTT. It codes for CSVEVVTGLAAATDTQYF. The genes are TRBV29-1 and TRBJ2-3; possible D gene TRBD1, 6 bases. V gave up 3 bases and J gave up 2 bases, with 24 bases separating them. The CDR3 totals 18 residues. CDR1 is SQVTM and CDR2 is ANQGSEA in the germline V gene.

The chain recombines TRBV4-2 with TRBJ2-1; D possibly corresponds to TRBD2 (6 bases). The CDR3 contains 15 residues. The germline gives CDR1 LGHNA, CDR2 YNFKEQ. Trimming took off 3 bases at V and 0 bases at J, with 9 bases between the two ends. As DNA, the CDR3 is TGTGCCAGCAGCCACCCTAGCGCCTCCTACAATGAGCAGTTCTTC. Amino acid sequence: CASSHPSASYNEQFF.

This clonotype was counted at least ten times. This chain uses TRBV28 with TRBJ1-5; D is perhaps TRBD1 (6 bases). The CDR3 has 13 residues. Between the trimmed V and J ends, which lost 5 bases and 7 bases, there was a span of 12 bases. From germline, CDR1 is MDHEN and CDR2 SYDVKM. The CDR3, as DNA: TGTGCCAGCAGTAAAAGGGGGAGGCAGCCCCAGCATTTT. Its protein product is CASSKRGRQPQHF.

Many counts were recorded for this clonotype. The V gene is TRBV5-6, the J gene TRBJ1-1; D not resolved. The germline V and J ends were trimmed by 4 bases and 3 bases, with 10 bases remaining between them. Germline CDR1 SGHDT, CDR2 YYEEEE. The CDR3 spans 13 residues. The CDR3 region has the DNA TGTGCCAGCAGCGCGACACTTGACACTGAAGCTTTCTTT. It codes for CASSATLDTEAFF. Combining the CDR3 with reference TRBV5-6 and TRBJ1-1 gives the whole variable domain DAGVTQSPTHLIKTRGQQVTLRCSPKSGHDTVSWYQQALGQGPQFIFQYYEEEERQRGNFPDRFSGHQFPNYSSELNVNALLLGDSALYLCASSATLDTEAFFGQGTRLTVV.

The chain couples TRBV6-1 to TRBJ1-1, with unresolved D. V lost 8 bases and J 5 bases, leaving 9 bases between the germline ends. The CDR3 spans 11 residues. Germline values: CDR1 MNHNS, CDR2 SASEGT. The CDR3 here is CASGVATEAFF. The CDR3 DNA reads as TGTGCCAGCGGGGTTGCGACTGAAGCTTTCTTT.

Many counts were recorded for this clonotype. The CDR3 loop reads CSVRQWRRTGRAQETQYF. DNA of the CDR3: TGCAGCGTCCGCCAGTGGCGAAGGACAGGGAGGGCGCAAGAGACCCAGTACTTC. The rearrangement links TRBV29-1 to TRBJ2-5, with D possibly being TRBD1 (8 bases). Germline V CDR1 and CDR2: SQVTM, ANQGSEA. The V end lost 6 bases, the J end lost 2 bases, and 28 bases lay between the germline ends. CDR3 size: 18 residues.

This clonotype was found a few times. The genes are TRBV2 and TRBJ1-1; perhaps TRBD1 as D (6 bases). The V and J ends lost 7 bases and 3 bases respectively, with 21 bases between them. Per the germline V gene, CDR1 is SNHLY and CDR2 is FYNNEI. The CDR3 is made up of 16 amino acids. CDR3 DNA sequence: TGTGCCAGCAATGACCCTTCGGGGTCAGGGGACACTGAAGCTTTCTTT. Its protein is CASNDPSGSGDTEAFF.

This clonotype was seen ten or more times. The chain is built from TRBV11-2 and TRBJ2-2, with 11 bases identical to TRBD2. The V gene end was trimmed by 5 bases and the J gene end by 4 bases; junction bases not matched to a gene: 6. Germline assignment: CDR1 SGHAT and CDR2 FQNNGV. This CDR3 has 16 amino acids. CDR3 sequence reads: CASSGGLAGLTGELFF. CDR3 DNA sequence: TGTGCCAGCAGCGGCGGACTAGCGGGCCTCACCGGGGAGCTGTTTTTT.

The chain combines TRBV6-1 with TRBJ2-2; 7 bases agree with TRBD1. Losses at the gene ends were 6 bases for V and 6 bases for J; bases not matched to a gene: 13. CDR1 MNHNS and CDR2 SASEGT come from the germline V gene. This CDR3 has 16 amino acids. CDR3: CASSSGTAKLAGELFF. DNA for the CDR3: TGTGCCAGCAGCTCCGGGACAGCTAAGCTCGCCGGGGAGCTGTTTTTT.

The chain has TRBV11-2 and TRBJ1-4; perhaps TRBD1 as D (6 bases). The CDR3 consists of 16 residues. Germline lookup yields CDR1 SGHAT and CDR2 FQNNGV. Trimming took off 4 bases at V and 0 bases at J, with 12 bases between the two ends. For the CDR3, the DNA is TGTGCCAGCAGCTCGTTTCACAGGGCAACTAATGAAAAACTGTTTTTT. It encodes CASSSFHRATNEKLFF.

This clonotype was detected many times. The CDR3 DNA is TGTGCCAGCACTCCTAGCGGGCCTTTCTACGAGCAGTACTTC. Protein sequence: CASTPSGPFYEQYF. The chain carries TRBV2 and TRBJ2-7, with 8 bases aligning to TRBD2. The CDR3 is 14 amino acids. Germline lookup yields CDR1 SNHLY and CDR2 FYNNEI. With 7 bases clipped from V and 3 bases from J, the junction kept 8 bases outside the gene matches.

This clonotype was detected a few times. The chain links TRBV6-1 to TRBJ2-5; D unresolved. V lost 6 bases and J lost 3, with 14 bases in between. This CDR3 is built from 14 residues. The V gene's germline CDR1 is MNHNS and CDR2 SASEGT. The CDR3 spells CASSLGPREETQYF. CDR3 sequence (DNA): TGTGCCAGCAGCCTTGGGCCTAGGGAAGAGACCCAGTACTTC.

This clonotype showed up just once. One end of the junction is discordant with germline, which a read error may explain. V and J are TRBV7-2 and TRBJ2-2; TRBD1 might be the D (9 bases). CDR1 and CDR2 (germline): SGHTA, FQGNSA. The CDR3 contains 15 residues. The DNA of the CDR3 is TGTGCCAACAGCGGGGGACAGGGCGTCACCGGGGAGCTGTTTTTT. As protein: CANSGGQGVTGELFF.

The sample holds many counts of this clonotype. The chain couples TRBV2 to TRBJ1-4; 10 nucleotides align to TRBD1. The CDR3 is 14 residues long. Germline V lookup: CDR1 SNHLY, CDR2 FYNNEI. J gave up 4 bases and V 8 bases, and 4 bases lay outside the gene matches. DNA of the CDR3: TGTGCCAGCGACAGGGGGCTTGGTAATGAAAAACTGTTTTTT. Translated: CASDRGLGNEKLFF.

The chain combines TRBV20-1 with TRBJ2-1; TRBD1 might be the D (6 bases). V lost 6 bases and J 3 bases, leaving 18 bases between the germline ends. Per the germline V gene, CDR1 is DFQATT and CDR2 is SNEGSKA (reference sequence). This CDR3 is 15 amino acids long. The chain's CDR3 is CSAPLQGRDYNEQFF. CDR3 sequence (DNA): TGCAGTGCCCCCCTACAGGGAAGGGACTACAATGAGCAGTTCTTC.